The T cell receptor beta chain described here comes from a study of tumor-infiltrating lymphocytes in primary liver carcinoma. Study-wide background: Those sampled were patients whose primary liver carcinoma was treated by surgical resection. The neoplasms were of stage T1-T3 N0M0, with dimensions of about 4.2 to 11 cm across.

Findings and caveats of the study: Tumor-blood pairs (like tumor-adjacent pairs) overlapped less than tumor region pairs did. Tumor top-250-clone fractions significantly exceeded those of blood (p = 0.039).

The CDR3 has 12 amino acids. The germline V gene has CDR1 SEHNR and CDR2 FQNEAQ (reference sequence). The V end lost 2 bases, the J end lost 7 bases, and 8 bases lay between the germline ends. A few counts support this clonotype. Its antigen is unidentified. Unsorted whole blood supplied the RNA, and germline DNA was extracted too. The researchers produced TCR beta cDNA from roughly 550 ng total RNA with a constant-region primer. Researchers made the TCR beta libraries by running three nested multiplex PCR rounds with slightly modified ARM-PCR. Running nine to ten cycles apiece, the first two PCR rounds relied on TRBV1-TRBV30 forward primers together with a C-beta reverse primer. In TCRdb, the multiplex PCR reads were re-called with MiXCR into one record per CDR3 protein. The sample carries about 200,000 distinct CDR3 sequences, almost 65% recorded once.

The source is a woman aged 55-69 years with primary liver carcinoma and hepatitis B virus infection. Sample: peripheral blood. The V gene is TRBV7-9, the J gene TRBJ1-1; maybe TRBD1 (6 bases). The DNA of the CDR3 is TGTGCCAGCAGCTTATCAGGGGATGAAGCTTTCTTT. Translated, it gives CASSLSGDEAFF.